This T cell receptor beta chain was obtained from a study of blood T cell repertoires in COVID-19. Study-level background: The study drew acute and convalescent COVID-19 samples from the United States, Italy and Spain. PBMCs, B-cell-depleted T cells, or T cells were the source of the cDNA or gDNA that made up the material.

In the original analysis: Scientists estimated how many nucleated cells there were by amplifying reference gene primers. Only in-frame clones appear in the TCRdb table, and some are missing; sequencing was by immunoSEQ multiplex PCR. The V and J calls and clone size were taken over from that table, and D and trimming were inferred from the DNA. In the table there are some 210,000 clones, about 88% of which are singletons. There are 16 residues in the CDR3. CDR1 and CDR2 from the germline V gene are MDHEN and SYDVKM. V was clipped by 4 bases and J by 5 bases; unmatched bases: 11. The TCR sequence derives from a woman between 35 and 50 years old who had recovered from COVID-19. This chain uses TRBV28 with TRBJ2-5, with 9 bases identical to TRBD1. Material: peripheral blood. CDR3 sequence: CASSSPGQGFSETQYF. The CDR3 bases are TGTGCCAGCAGTTCCCCGGGACAGGGTTTTTCTGAGACCCAGTACTTC. Full variable domain (outside the CDR3, taken from reference TRBV28 and TRBJ2-5): DVKVTQSSRYLVKRTGEKVFLECVQDMDHENMFWYRQDPGLGLRLIYFSYDVKMKEKGDIPEGYSVSREKKERFSLILESASTNQTSMYLCASSSPGQGFSETQYFGPGTRLLVL.